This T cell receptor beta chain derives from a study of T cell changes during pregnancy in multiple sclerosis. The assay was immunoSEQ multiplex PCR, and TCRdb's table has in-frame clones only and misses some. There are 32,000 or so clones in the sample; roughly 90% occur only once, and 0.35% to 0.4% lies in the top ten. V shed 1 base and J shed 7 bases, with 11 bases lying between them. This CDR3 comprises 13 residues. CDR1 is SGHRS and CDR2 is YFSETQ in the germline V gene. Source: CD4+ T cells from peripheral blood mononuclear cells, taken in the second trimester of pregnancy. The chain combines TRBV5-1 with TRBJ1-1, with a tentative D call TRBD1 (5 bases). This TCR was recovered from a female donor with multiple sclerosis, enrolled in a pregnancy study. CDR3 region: CASSLLGQIEAFF. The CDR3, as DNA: TGCGCCAGCAGCTTGCTAGGACAAATTGAAGCTTTCTTT.